Listed here are 21 T cell receptor beta chains from one sample, sequenced in a study of cytomegalovirus exposure and HLA in healthy donors. The PCR ran on 60 Vbeta and 13 Jbeta primers. Measured with immunoSEQ multiplex PCR; TCRdb has only the in-frame clones, and not every one. This table has 100,000 to 150,000 clones, roughly 68% appearing once. The material sequenced was PBMCs. These receptors were taken from a woman aged 45-60 years in good health and CMV-seropositive.

V gene TRBV5-1 combines with J gene TRBJ2-4, with 7 bases matching TRBD1. CDR1 and CDR2 (germline): SGHRS, YFSETQ. The CDR3 covers 14 residues. V lost 0 bases and J lost 6; bases outside the gene matches: 3. This CDR3 is CASSLGQGGNIQYF. CDR3 bases: TGCGCCAGCAGCTTGGGACAGGGTGGAAACATTCAGTACTTC.

The J gene is TRBJ1-5, the V gene TRBV28; D ambiguous. Germline-derived CDR1 and CDR2 are MDHEN and SYDVKM. With 7 bases removed from V and 4 bases from J, the gap between germline ends came to 11 bases. The CDR3 spans 13 residues. The CDR3 region is CASTTGYNQPQHF. Here the CDR3 DNA reads TGTGCCAGCACAACGGGGTATAATCAGCCCCAGCATTTT.

V usage is TRBV7-3 and J usage is TRBJ2-1, with TRBD1 matching over 7 bases. J gave up 5 bases and V 5 bases, and 6 bases lay outside the gene matches. The CDR3 extends over 14 amino acids. The germline V gene has CDR1 SGHTA and CDR2 FQGTGA. This chain's CDR3 is CASSPTGVHNEQFF. For the CDR3, the DNA is TGTGCCAGCAGCCCTACAGGGGTCCACAATGAGCAGTTCTTC.

The chain has TRBV23-1 and TRBJ2-3; 12 bases map to TRBD2. TRBV23-1 is reported as an ORF; its role is uncertain. Unmatched junction bases numbered 6, after V lost 9 bases and J lost 5 bases. The CDR3 covers 14 residues. The CDR3 nucleotides read TGCGCCAGTAGTACACTAGCGGGGGGAGATACGCAGTATTTT. Protein product: CASSTLAGGDTQYF.

This clone appeared a few times. This sequence joins TRBV7-2 and TRBJ2-1, with 9 bases matching TRBD1. V lost 5 bases to trimming and J lost 8 bases; unmatched junction nucleotides: 10. The CDR3 runs to 15 residues. Germline assignment: CDR1 SGHTA and CDR2 FQGNSA. Here the CDR3 reads CASSGSGTGIYEQFF. DNA for the CDR3: TGTGCCAGCAGCGGATCCGGGACAGGGATTTATGAGCAGTTCTTC.

J is TRBJ2-3 and V is TRBV15; 8 nucleotides agree with TRBD2. J gave up 12 bases and V 4 bases, and 18 bases lay outside the gene matches. Germline CDR1 and CDR2: LNHNV and YYDKDF (reference sequence). The CDR3 extends over 16 amino acids. CDR3 DNA sequence: TGTGCCACCAGCAACCCTACGGCGGGGGGCGCTGATGTTCAGTATTTT. Its translation is CATSNPTAGGADVQYF.

This chain joins TRBV11-3 and TRBJ2-7; 9 bases line up with TRBD2. This CDR3 has 15 residues. The germline V gene encodes CDR1 SGHNT and CDR2 YENEEA. V gave up 5 bases and J gave up 3 bases; unmatched junction bases: 8. The CDR3 nucleotides are TGTGCCAGCAGCCCCGAGCGGGGGGCTAGCTACGAGCAGTACTTC. Protein sequence: CASSPERGASYEQYF. The full variable domain, completed using reference TRBV11-3 and TRBJ2-7, is EAGVVQSPRYKIIEKKQPVAFWCNPISGHNTLYWYLQNLGQGPELLIRYENEEAVDDSQLPKDRFSAERLKGVDSTLKIQPAELGDSAVYLCASSPERGASYEQYFGPGTRLTVT.

V is TRBV28 and J is TRBJ1-3, with D hard to call. CDR1 is MDHEN, CDR2 SYDVKM, per germline. V lost 2 bases and J 0 bases, leaving 17 bases between the germline ends. The CDR3 loop spans 18 amino acids. CDR3 loop: CASSLPYIIQASGNTIYF. CDR3 nucleotide sequence: TGTGCCAGCAGTTTACCTTATATCATTCAGGCCTCTGGAAACACCATATATTTT.

This chain uses TRBV2 with TRBJ2-7; a weak D match, TRBD2 (5 bases). Germline CDR1 SNHLY, CDR2 FYNNEI. Deletions cut 3 bases from V and 2 bases from J, with 11 bases between. This CDR3 has 14 residues. CDR3 loop: CASSDWRVTYEQYF. Here the CDR3 DNA reads TGTGCCAGCAGTGACTGGCGGGTCACCTACGAGCAGTACTTC.

V usage is TRBV7-9 and J usage is TRBJ2-7; weak D call: TRBD2 (7 bases). V dropped 1 base and J dropped 2 bases, with 12 bases sitting between them. The CDR3 is 15 amino acids. Per the germline V gene, CDR1 is SEHNR and CDR2 is FQNEAQ (reference sequence). The chain's CDR3 is CASSLGRGGPYEQYF. CDR3 coding DNA: TGTGCCAGCAGCTTAGGGAGGGGGGGGCCCTACGAGCAGTACTTC.

Only a few counts were recorded for this clone. This CDR3 is CATSRPERGTIYF. CDR3 DNA: TGTGCCACCAGCAGACCCGAACGAGGCACCATATATTTT. V usage is TRBV15 and J usage is TRBJ1-3, with D unclear. The CDR3 has 13 residues. Trimming removed 2 bases at V and 9 bases at J, with 11 bases between. Germline V gene data show CDR1 as LNHNV and CDR2 as YYDKDF (reference sequence).

The chain carries TRBV9 and TRBJ2-2, with no clear D. V lost 7 bases to trimming and J lost 6 bases, with 10 bases between them. Germline V gene sequence: CDR1 SGDLS, CDR2 YYNGEE. The CDR3 extends over 12 amino acids. In DNA, the CDR3 is TGTGCCAGCTCTACCCGATCCGGGGAGCTGTTTTTT. Translating it yields CASSTRSGELFF.

The chain links TRBV27 to TRBJ2-1; 7 bases fit TRBD1. V was clipped by 6 bases and J by 8 bases; unmatched bases: 7. This CDR3 is built from 13 residues. Per germline, CDR1 MNHEY and CDR2 SMNVEV (reference sequence). CDR3 loop: CASSLTGADEQFF. CDR3 nucleotide sequence: TGTGCCAGCAGCCTCACAGGGGCTGATGAGCAGTTCTTC.

The chain carries TRBV27 and TRBJ2-5, with a weak D call TRBD2 (6 bases). The end of the DNA is better explained by TRBJ2-7, so the J call may be wrong. This CDR3 region has 15 residues. Germline V CDR1 and CDR2: MNHEY, SMNVEV (reference sequence). CDR3 DNA: TGTGCCAGCAGTTTAGGAGGGGTTCGGGCCTACGAGCAGTACTTC. This translates into CASSLGGVRAYEQYF.

The CDR3 is CASSIAGGSSYEQYF. DNA of the CDR3: TGTGCCAGCAGCATAGCGGGGGGGAGCTCCTACGAGCAGTACTTC. The rearrangement links TRBV5-4 to TRBJ2-7, with TRBD2 identical over 11 bases. Looked up from germline, CDR1 is SGHNT and CDR2 is YYREEE (reference sequence). The CDR3 totals 15 residues. V lost 4 bases and J lost 0; bases outside the gene matches: 3.

This chain links TRBV6-4 with TRBJ2-1; D gene ambiguous. Trimming stripped 6 bases from V and 7 bases from J, with 10 bases between. Germline CDR1 and CDR2: MRHNA and SNTAGT. The CDR3 loop spans 12 amino acids. In DNA, the CDR3 is TGTGCCAGCAGATCTCTGAGAAATGAGCAGTTCTTC. Translated: CASRSLRNEQFF.

V usage is TRBV7-2 and J usage is TRBJ1-2; maybe TRBD1 (6 bases). Deletions cut 1 base from V and 6 bases from J, with 9 bases between. The CDR3 is 13 residues long. Germline CDR1 reads SGHTA; CDR2 reads FQGNSA. CDR3 DNA: TGTGCCAGCAGCTTAGACAGGGAAAATGGCTACACCTTC. Its translation is CASSLDRENGYTF.

This clone was detected only once. This sequence joins TRBV19 and TRBJ1-5, with 7 bases fitting TRBD1. Germline CDR1 and CDR2: LNHDA and SQIVND (reference sequence). The CDR3 spans 14 residues. V gave up 4 bases and J gave up 5 bases; unmatched junction bases: 5. The CDR3 DNA sequence: TGTGCCAGTAGTACACAGGGGTATCATCAGCCCCAGCATTTT. Amino acids: CASSTQGYHQPQHF.

The chain is built from TRBV4-1 and TRBJ1-2; TRBD1 matches 9 bases. The CDR3 covers 14 residues. V lost 3 bases, J lost 7 bases, and 6 bases stayed unmatched. CDR1 and CDR2 from the germline V gene are MGHRA and YSYEKL. The CDR3 is CASSHEQGARGYTF. CDR3 DNA: TGCGCCAGCAGCCACGAACAGGGGGCGCGTGGCTACACCTTC.

This clone occurred a few times. The V gene is TRBV11-2, the J gene TRBJ1-5; TRBD1 might be the D (5 bases). This CDR3 spans 13 amino acids. V lost 8 bases, J lost 0 bases, and 8 bases lay in between. Per germline, CDR1 SGHAT and CDR2 FQNNGV. CDR3 amino acids: CASGTGSNQPQHF. The CDR3 DNA sequence: TGTGCCAGCGGAACAGGTAGCAATCAGCCCCAGCATTTT.

The chain uses TRBV7-8 and TRBJ2-7; the D gene is possibly TRBD1 (5 bases). The germline CDR1 and CDR2 sequences are SGHVS and FQNEAQ. Trimming took off 5 bases at V and 2 bases at J, with 7 bases between the two ends. The CDR3 spans 12 residues. The CDR3 loop reads CASSDSTYEQYF. DNA of the CDR3: TGTGCCAGCAGCGACAGTACCTACGAGCAGTACTTC.